The rows below give T cell receptor beta chains drawn from one sample of a study of cytomegalovirus exposure and HLA in healthy donors. The protocol was immunoSEQ multiplex PCR, while the TCRdb copy is restricted to in-frame clones and leaves out a portion. The repertoire table contains some 75,000 clones. Sequencing was done on a sample of PBMCs. The receptors derive from a boy aged 5-17 years in good health and CMV-seronegative. Both conserved end residues are part of each CDR3. A D gene is named only where the DNA matches it firmly.

j_gene: TRBJ1-2; v_gene: TRBV5-6; d_gene: NA; CDR3aa: CASSYWGAGVGYGYTF; CDR3nt: TGTGCCAGCAGCTATTGGGGGGCGGGGGTCGGCTATGGCTACACCTTC
j_gene: TRBJ2-1; v_gene: TRBV5-1; d_gene: TRBD2; CDR3aa: CASSVARLAGDNEQFF; CDR3nt: TGCGCCAGCAGCGTAGCCCGACTAGCCGGGGACAATGAGCAGTTCTTC
j_gene: TRBJ1-1; v_gene: TRBV18; d_gene: TRBD1; CDR3aa: CASSQATGGTNTEAFF; CDR3nt: TGTGCCAGCTCACAAGCGACAGGGGGGACCAACACTGAAGCTTTCTTT
j_gene: TRBJ2-2; v_gene: TRBV6-4; d_gene: TRBD2; CDR3aa: CASSPAGSGGMNTGELFF; CDR3nt: TGTGCCAGCAGCCCGGCTGGTAGCGGGGGGATGAACACCGGGGAGCTGTTTTTT
j_gene: TRBJ1-5; v_gene: TRBV2; d_gene: NA; CDR3aa: CASSEKRGNQPQHF; CDR3nt: TGTGCCAGCAGTGAAAAGCGGGGAAATCAGCCCCAGCATTTT
j_gene: TRBJ1-3; v_gene: TRBV7-9; d_gene: NA; CDR3aa: CASSLGVRGSGNTIYF; CDR3nt: TGTGCCAGCAGCTTAGGAGTAAGGGGTTCCGGAAACACCATATATTTT
j_gene: TRBJ2-2; v_gene: TRBV15; d_gene: TRBD2; CDR3aa: CATSRSGLAGGFNTGELFF; CDR3nt: TGTGCCACCAGCAGAAGTGGACTAGCGGGGGGATTTAACACCGGGGAGCTGTTTTTT
j_gene: TRBJ1-1; v_gene: TRBV4-1; d_gene: NA; CDR3aa: CASSPGVSKRTEDFF; CDR3nt: TGCGCCAGCAGCCCAGGGGTGAGTAAGAGGACTGAAGATTTCTTT
j_gene: TRBJ1-1; v_gene: TRBV25-1; d_gene: NA; CDR3aa: CASSDFLGGRDTEAFF; CDR3nt: TGTGCCAGCAGTGATTTCTTGGGAGGGCGCGACACTGAAGCTTTCTTT
j_gene: TRBJ1-2; v_gene: TRBV27; d_gene: TRBD1; CDR3aa: CASSKTTGTGSGYTF; CDR3nt: TGTGCCAGCAGTAAAACGACTGGGACAGGGAGTGGCTACACCTTC
j_gene: TRBJ2-3; v_gene: TRBV30; d_gene: NA; CDR3aa: CAWSKRSDTQYF; CDR3nt: TGTGCCTGGTCCAAGCGATCTGATACGCAGTATTTT
j_gene: TRBJ1-1; v_gene: TRBV18; d_gene: NA; CDR3aa: CASSPNRNTEAFF; CDR3nt: TGTGCCAGCTCACCTAACAGGAACACTGAAGCTTTCTTT
j_gene: TRBJ1-1; v_gene: TRBV6-6; d_gene: TRBD1; CDR3aa: CASSWGTGGDEAFF; CDR3nt: TGTGCCAGCAGTTGGGGGACAGGGGGCGATGAAGCTTTCTTT
j_gene: TRBJ1-4; v_gene: TRBV7-9; d_gene: NA; CDR3aa: CASSLESGTNEKLFF; CDR3nt: TGTGCCAGCAGCTTGGAGAGTGGAACTAATGAAAAACTGTTTTTT
j_gene: TRBJ1-2; v_gene: TRBV4-1; d_gene: NA; CDR3aa: CASSHPGYNYGYTF; CDR3nt: TGCGCCAGCAGCCATCCGGGTTATAACTATGGCTACACCTTC
j_gene: TRBJ2-5; v_gene: TRBV27; d_gene: NA; CDR3aa: CASSSRETQYF; CDR3nt: TGTGCCAGCAGTTCACGGGAGACCCAGTACTTC
j_gene: TRBJ2-1; v_gene: TRBV19; d_gene: TRBD2; CDR3aa: CASSLSGVSDNEQFF; CDR3nt: TGTGCCAGTAGTCTCAGCGGGGTCTCCGACAATGAGCAGTTCTTC